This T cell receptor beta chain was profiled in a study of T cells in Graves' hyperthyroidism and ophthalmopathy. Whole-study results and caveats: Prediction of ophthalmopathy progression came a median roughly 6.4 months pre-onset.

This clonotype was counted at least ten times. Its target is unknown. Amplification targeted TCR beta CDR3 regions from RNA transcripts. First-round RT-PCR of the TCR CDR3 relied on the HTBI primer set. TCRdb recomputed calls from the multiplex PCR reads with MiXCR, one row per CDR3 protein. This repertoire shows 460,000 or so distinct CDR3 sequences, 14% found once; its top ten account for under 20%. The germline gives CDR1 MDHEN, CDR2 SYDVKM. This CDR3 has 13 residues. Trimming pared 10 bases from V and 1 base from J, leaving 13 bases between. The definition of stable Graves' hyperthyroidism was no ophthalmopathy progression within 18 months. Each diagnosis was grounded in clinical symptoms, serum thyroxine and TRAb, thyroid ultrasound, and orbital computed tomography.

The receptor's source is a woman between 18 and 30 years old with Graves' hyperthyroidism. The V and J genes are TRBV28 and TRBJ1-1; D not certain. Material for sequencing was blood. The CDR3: CATVRTENTEAFF. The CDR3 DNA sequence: TGTGCCACCGTTAGGACCGAGAACACTGAAGCTTTCTTT. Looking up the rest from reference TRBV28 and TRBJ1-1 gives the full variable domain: DVKVTQSSRYLVKRTGEKVFLECVQDMDHENMFWYRQDPGLGLRLIYFSYDVKMKEKGDIPEGYSVSREKKERFSLILESASTNQTSMYLCATVRTENTEAFFGQGTRLTVV.